Described below is a single TCR beta chain sequence and its context. Its antigen is unknown. The data derive from a study of cytomegalovirus exposure and HLA in healthy donors (dated by TCRdb to about 2017). With regard to the full study: An earlier analysis of 587 of the donors reported 276 Gb of sequence data and some 110 million unique TCR beta sequences obtained from roughly 180 million T cells. In a later analysis, previously published TCR beta repertoires from about 640 donors were re-analyzed and high-resolution HLA genotyping was added so that TCR occurrence patterns could be studied. In an earlier analysis of a few hundred of the donors, high-throughput TCR beta sequencing was used to judge whether each TCR beta V gene segment behaved as functional or pseudogenic. Besides the first cohort of approximately 670 subjects, a separate validation cohort made up of over 95 different subjects was used. Among some 410 genotyped donors of the cohort, an average of 235,054 unique TCR beta nucleotide sequences were sequenced per donor, 15% to 20% of them non-productive. Typing coverage differed by locus: A, B, C, DRB1 and DQB1 were typed in roughly 620-640 donors, DQA1 in approximately 520, DPA1 in 600 to 610, and DPB1 in 450 to 490. All discovery cohort repertoires had been generated on a single sequencing platform. An early release that covered roughly 600 HLA-typed donors contained approximately 300 gigabases of sequencing data and approximately 85 million unique TCR sequences. Of the 300 to 450 genotyped donors, approximately 83% fell in the genetic ancestry cluster associated with self-reported Caucasian donors. Donor age, sex, ethnicity and CMV serostatus were collected together with the repertoire data. The study used immunosequencing to profile the T cell repertoires of approximately 640 subjects and linked those repertoires to cytomegalovirus serostatus. The study combined high-throughput TCR immunosequencing, statistical association of individual TCRs with disease status, and machine learning to predict cytomegalovirus infection status. Class I and class II HLA loci were covered by the typing at four-digit resolution. Rather than drawing on any new phenotypic data, the later analysis identified candidate immune exposures from TCR beta sequences and the way those sequences occurred across donors. The study aimed to test whether signatures of past pathogen exposure could be identified by cataloging public T cell receptors. A later genetic analysis used genome-wide SNP genotypes for 398 of the 666 donors, treating that subset as a discovery cohort. Roughly 5 DR-DQ haplotypes were treated as single units for association and clustering because of strong linkage in the cohort.

Overall study results and their limits: An association between a missense DCLRE1C variant and V-gene and J-gene trimming of TCR beta chains was found in a later genetic analysis and replicated in an independent cohort. In this cohort, only TCR beta chains were sequenced, and detectable features were limited by the absence of alpha or paired-chain data. When HLA alleles, especially DR and DQ, strongly co-occurred, attributing TCR associations to individual alleles was difficult. Sequencing depth was assumed to be roughly uniform across donors in the presence/absence analyses, though that assumption may not hold. In vitro tests confirmed that a few of the cytomegalovirus-associated TCR beta chains recognize cytomegalovirus antigens. An earlier analysis of approximately 500 of the donors showed that most TCR beta V segments appeared in productive rearrangements either about 87% or about 30% of the time, which broadly matched IMGT annotations. In a later analysis, most CMV-associated TCR beta chains were found to appear HLA-restricted, with HLA associations seemingly driven largely by CMV exposure. In the study, around 150 TCR beta chains were listed as associated with cytomegalovirus. Cytomegalovirus status was reported to be diagnosed by the classifier with high specificity and sensitivity in both the original and validation cohorts. Linkage disequilibrium might explain the correlated functional status among segregating V segments, but an unknown experimental factor could not be ruled out. Some 15 rarely observed V segments, including chromosome 9 orphons, were excluded from the earlier analysis of about 500 of the donors because counts were too low. A later analysis found that HLA-associated TCR beta chains were more clonally expanded and had lower generation probabilities than equally common non-associated chains. A later analysis reported that several top co-occurrence clusters appeared linked to parvovirus B19, influenza, CMV and Epstein-Barr virus. Most TCR sequences were seen in very few donors, while some public TCRs were found in many individuals. The only immune exposure information available for the cohort was CMV serostatus. A further reported finding was that TCR beta sequences accurately predicted the HLA-A and HLA-B alleles for most subjects in the first cohort. A cluster of highly shared sequence variants was judged likely to be a technical artifact of the sequencing pipeline. In a later analysis, TCR association rates were found to vary across HLA loci, with the most associated TCRs seen for DRB1 alleles and the fewest for HLA-C alleles. Because HLA typing was missing for some donors at each locus, association tests included only the typed subset. Compared with the approximately 710-donor mean, donors in an Asian-associated ancestry cluster had fewer N-insertions in productive TCRs, according to a later genetic analysis. A later analysis associated approximately 17,000 TCR beta sequences with specific HLA alleles at a false discovery rate of 0.05. Some IMGT-functional V segments, including TRBV6-2 and TRBV6-3, could not be told apart with the 87-base-pair reads, so those segments were excluded. The authors suggested that the approach could potentially be extended to other disease states and immunological phenotypes.

Libraries were prepared through the immunoSEQ multiplex PCR assay. The multiplex PCR relied on a mix of 60 forward primers for TCR Vbeta segments and 13 reverse primers for TCR Jbeta segments. Amplification of the CDR3 region of rearranged TCR beta genes was performed with a multiplex PCR assay on genomic DNA. The amplified TCR beta libraries were sequenced on the Illumina HiSeq System as 87-base-pair reads. From the authors' description of their analysis: A later analysis tallied around 80 million unique TCR beta chains across the 660 or so repertoires, and some 10 million of those chains were shared by two or more donors. A nearest-neighbor algorithm error-corrected the raw reads and collapsed the reads into unique sequences, merging closely related sequences to remove PCR and sequencing errors. Alignment of CDR3 sequences to IMGT reference sequences was used to assign V, D and J gene segments. For a sequence to be retained, at least a six-nucleotide match to both a V gene segment and a J gene segment was required. Rearrangements were classified as productive when the CDR3 lacked stop codons and remained in frame with V and J, and all other rearrangements were classified as non-productive. CDR3 was defined by IMGT convention, running from the second conserved V-encoded cysteine to the conserved J-encoded phenylalanine. Sequences without an unambiguous match to a single V gene segment were excluded from the earlier analysis of 450 to 750 of the donors. In an earlier analysis of 500 to 750 of the donors, V segments were called functional above 56.7% productive rearrangements and were called segregating when the between-donor standard deviation exceeded 5%. A statistical classification framework was built for diagnosing cytomegalovirus status from the catalog of TCR beta chain sequences. In a later analysis, V and J genes were assigned by comparing TCR nucleotide sequences against IMGT/GENE-DB human TR gene sequences. Using the TCRdist pipeline, a later analysis assigned CDR3 sequences along with most-parsimonious VDJ recombination scenarios. In a later analysis, each TCR beta chain was defined by its CDR3 amino acid sequence together with its V-gene family, and reads lacking a unique V-gene family were excluded. To address suspected cross-contamination and a sequencing artifact, a later analysis removed several hundred highly shared, low-generation-probability nucleotide sequences. A later analysis calculated a clonal expansion index for each public chain from normalized within-repertoire ranks of inferred template counts. Generation probabilities in a later analysis came from a VDJ recombination model fitted to out-of-frame rearrangements, and those results were checked against IGoR. In a later analysis, TCR-TCR, TCR-HLA and TCR-CMV co-occurrence was scored with hypergeometric tests, and a repertoire-size bias correction was applied to TCR pairs. In a later analysis, false discovery rates were estimated by permuting HLA or CMV assignments 20 times. A later analysis grouped co-occurring TCRs with DBSCAN, adding TCRdist sequence similarity when clustering within HLA-allele-positive subsets. For co-occurrence clustering, repertoires with fewer than 30,000 or more than 120,000 public chains were excluded, along with several repertoires with anomalous nucleotide sharing. Held by TCRdb, this immuneACCESS table contains in-frame sequences only and omits some clones. Under half of the omission traces to an unresolved V gene where checked; the cause of the rest is unknown. D and trimming were read from the DNA, whereas the V and J calls and clone size are those reported in that table. The sample table gives 100,000 to 150,000 clones. The top ten clonotypes cover 2.5% to 3% of the sample.

The cohort was made up of approximately 670 healthy bone marrow donors. All cohort members were sampled while nominally healthy, although unrecorded immune exposures were likely present. The donor was CMV seronegative and was included in the group of a few hundred seronegative cohort members. Every donor gave a peripheral blood sample, and the peripheral blood mononuclear cells from that sample were used for TCR beta sequencing. Genomic DNA was extracted from the blood cell samples with the Qiagen DNeasy Blood Extraction Kit. Including the terminal cysteine and phenylalanine, the CDR3 comprises 14 residues. Left in the record is the CDR3 DNA by itself, 42 bases read in frame from the first base. CDR1 and CDR2, looked up from the germline V gene, are KGHSH and LQKENI. Trimming removed 2 bases from V and 5 bases from J, leaving 12 bases between the germline ends.

Material: PBMCs. The chain uses TRBV18 and TRBJ2-5; 6 matching bases give a weak D call of TRBD1. This sequence originates from a man aged 30-40 years in good health and CMV-seronegative. The DNA sequence is given as TGTGCCAGCTCACCATCAACAGGGCTGGAGACCCAGTACTTC. The encoded protein is CASSPSTGLETQYF. The entire variable domain, with the stretches around the CDR3 drawn from the reference TRBV18 and TRBJ2-5 proteins, is NAGVMQNPRHLVRRRGQEARLRCSPMKGHSHVYWYRQLPEEGLKFMVYLQKENIIDESGMPKERFSAEFPKEGPSILRIQQVVRGDSAAYFCASSPSTGLETQYFGPGTRLLVL.